The 18 T cell receptor beta chains listed next were all sequenced from one sample in a study of early T cells in non-severe SARS-CoV-2 infection. Using its own MiXCR run on the 5' RACE reads, TCRdb lists one record per CDR3 protein. The profile covers about 60,000 distinct CDR3 sequences, with around 20% appearing a single time and over 8% taken by the ten largest. The source material was whole blood, sampled at baseline. The receptors shown here come from an adult who was a healthcare worker with PCR-confirmed SARS-CoV-2 infection or an uninfected control (not recorded which).

The rearrangement links TRBV5-5 to TRBJ1-1; TRBD1 is a possible D gene (6 bases). CDR1 SGHKS and CDR2 YYEKEE come from the germline V gene (reference sequence). Deletions cut 4 bases from V and 0 bases from J, with 10 bases between. The CDR3 is 14 amino acids. The CDR3: CASSRDTLNTEAFF. Here the CDR3 DNA reads TGTGCCAGCAGCAGGGACACTTTGAACACTGAAGCTTTCTTT.

This clonotype turned up a few times. The V gene is TRBV7-2, the J gene TRBJ2-7; no clear D. Trimming shortened V by 2 bases and J by 2 bases, and 10 bases separated the two germline ends. Germline V gene data show CDR1 as SGHTA and CDR2 as FQGNSA. This CDR3 region has 14 residues. CDR3 sequence reads: CASSLRLGTYEQYF. The CDR3 DNA reads as TGTGCCAGCAGCTTAAGACTGGGAACCTACGAGCAGTACTTC.

V usage is TRBV12-3 or TRBV12-4 and J usage is TRBJ1-1, with D possibly matching TRBD1 (6 bases). The CDR3 is made up of 14 amino acids. Trimming cost V 6 bases and J 6 bases, with 17 bases left between them. In nucleotides, the CDR3 is TGTGCCAGCAGCATGGTGGACAAGGGGGCTGAAGCTTTCTTT. The encoded protein is CASSMVDKGAEAFF.

The rearrangement links TRBV11-2 to TRBJ2-2; D remains ambiguous. In germline, CDR1 is SGHAT, CDR2 FQNNGV. The V gene lost 11 bases and the J gene lost 1 base, with 8 bases spanning the gap. This CDR3 comprises 12 residues. CDR3 DNA: TGTGCCGGCAAGAAGAACACCGGGGAGCTGTTTTTT. Its translation is CAGKKNTGELFF.

This chain's CDR3 is CSARRESWRNEQFF. CDR3 coding DNA: TGCAGTGCTAGAAGGGAGTCTTGGCGTAATGAGCAGTTCTTC. The rearrangement joins TRBV20-1 to TRBJ2-1, with D perhaps matching TRBD2 (5 bases). The germline gives CDR1 DFQATT, CDR2 SNEGSKA (reference sequence). The CDR3 runs 14 residues. V was trimmed by 2 bases and J by 7 bases, leaving 15 bases between them.

V gene TRBV6-5 combines with J gene TRBJ1-6; perhaps TRBD1 as D (5 bases). Germline V CDR1 and CDR2: MNHEY, SVGAGI. The V end was cut by 2 bases, the J end by 11 bases, with 10 bases between. CDR3 length equals 13 residues. CDR3 residues: CASSYDLDTPLHF. DNA for the CDR3: TGTGCCAGCAGTTACGATTTGGACACACCCCTCCACTTT.

This rearrangement joins TRBV12-5 to TRBJ2-5; unclear D gene. The CDR3 totals 15 residues. Germline V gene data show CDR1 as LGHNT and CDR2 as FRNRAP. Trimming shortened V by 2 bases and J by 4 bases, and 14 bases separated the two germline ends. CDR3 nucleotide sequence: TGTGCTAGTGGTTTGTCTGCCATTCGAAGAGAGACCCAGTACTTC. It specifies CASGLSAIRRETQYF.

The chain links TRBV7-2 to TRBJ1-1; unclear D gene. Deletions cut 5 bases from V and 2 bases from J, with 9 bases between. CDR3 length: 13 residues. Germline V gene sequence: CDR1 SGHTA, CDR2 FQGNSA. The CDR3 loop reads CASSRGSNTEAFF. In DNA, the CDR3 is TGTGCCAGCAGCCGAGGCTCCAACACTGAAGCTTTCTTT. Full variable domain (rest looked up from reference TRBV7-2 and TRBJ1-1): GAGVSQSPSNKVTEKGKDVELRCDPISGHTALYWYRQSLGQGLEFLIYFQGNSAPDKSGLPSDRFSAERTGGSVSTLTIQRTQQEDSAVYLCASSRGSNTEAFFGQGTRLTVV.

This clonotype was seen at least ten times. The chain is built from TRBV7-2 and TRBJ2-1; a possible D gene is TRBD2 (6 bases). The germline V gene has CDR1 SGHTA and CDR2 FQGNSA. This CDR3 comprises 13 residues. The V end was cut by 5 bases, the J end by 10 bases, with 15 bases between. The CDR3 nucleotides read TGTGCCAGCAGCCCAAGTAGCGGTAGGGAGCAGTTCTTC. Amino acids: CASSPSSGREQFF.

This clonotype was counted a few times. This chain uses TRBV20-1 with TRBJ1-4; 7 bases map to TRBD1. CDR1 and CDR2 (germline): DFQATT, SNEGSKA (reference sequence). With 3 bases clipped from V and 8 bases from J, the junction kept 15 bases outside the gene matches. This CDR3 is 16 amino acids long. The CDR3 sequence is CSARDHQGVSEEKLFF. The CDR3 DNA follows: TGCAGTGCTAGGGATCACCAGGGGGTGTCAGAAGAAAAACTGTTTTTT.

The chain carries TRBV12-3 or TRBV12-4 and TRBJ1-6, with unresolved D. V was shortened by 5 bases and J by 6 bases, with 2 bases between the two germline ends. The CDR3 has 11 residues. CDR3 in DNA: TGTGCCAGCAGTCGTAATTCACCCCTCCACTTT. It specifies CASSRNSPLHF.

There are many counts of this clonotype. This rearrangement joins TRBV10-1 to TRBJ2-7; 12 bases align to TRBD1. Trimming took 0 bases from V and 6 from J; bases not matched to a gene: 6. Germline lookup yields CDR1 WNHNN and CDR2 SYGVQD (reference sequence). The CDR3 covers 16 residues. This CDR3 is CASSESGTGGWSEQYF. DNA for the CDR3: TGCGCCAGCAGTGAGTCCGGGACAGGGGGCTGGAGCGAGCAGTACTTC.

This chain joins TRBV5-6 and TRBJ1-6; TRBD1 agrees at 7 bases. In germline, CDR1 is SGHDT, CDR2 YYEEEE. The CDR3 extends over 15 amino acids. The junction had 9 bases not matched to a gene; V was cut back by 5 bases and J by 7 bases. CDR3 DNA sequence: TGTGCCAGCAGAGCTCAAGGGACAGCAAATTCACCCCTCCACTTT. Amino acid sequence: CASRAQGTANSPLHF.

The chain uses TRBV6-2 or TRBV6-3 and TRBJ2-7, with D tentatively TRBD2 (6 bases). The CDR3 totals 14 residues. Trimming removed 7 bases from V and 0 bases from J, with 13 bases in between. CDR1 and CDR2 (germline): MNHEY, SVGEGT. This CDR3 reads CASTIGTLSYEQYF. CDR3 nucleotide sequence: TGTGCCAGCACCATCGGGACTCTCTCCTACGAGCAGTACTTC.

This clonotype was seen only a few times. The gene calls are TRBV20-1 and TRBJ2-1; TRBD2 agrees at 9 bases. There are 14 residues in the CDR3. The trim removed 6 bases at V and 3 bases at J, leaving 6 bases unmatched. Germline CDR1 is DFQATT and CDR2 is SNEGSKA (reference sequence). The CDR3 is CSAHLRGGYNEQFF. The CDR3 bases are TGCAGTGCCCACTTGCGGGGGGGCTACAATGAGCAGTTCTTC.

This clonotype was counted many times. This sequence joins TRBV12-5 and TRBJ1-1, with TRBD1 identical over 7 bases. The CDR3 has 13 residues. CDR1 is LGHNT, CDR2 FRNRAP, per germline. V dropped 7 bases and J dropped 0; count of bases not matched to a gene: 2. The CDR3 loop is CASAGQLNTEAFF. For the CDR3, the DNA is TGTGCTAGTGCGGGACAGCTGAACACTGAAGCTTTCTTT.

The chain's CDR3 is CASSTKTSPLGIDTQYF. As DNA, the CDR3 is TGTGCCAGCAGCACGAAGACTAGCCCCCTAGGGATAGATACGCAGTATTTT. This chain connects TRBV9 to TRBJ2-3; TRBD2 agrees at 7 bases. Trimming at V came to 4 bases and at J to 5 bases, leaving 16 bases not matched to a gene. Germline assignment: CDR1 SGDLS and CDR2 YYNGEE. This CDR3 comprises 17 residues.

This clonotype was found a few times. The CDR3: CASNLLAGGPNEQYF. CDR3 bases: TGTGCCAGCAACCTACTAGCGGGAGGGCCCAACGAGCAGTACTTC. The chain employs TRBV6-6 and TRBJ2-7, with 13 bases aligning to TRBD2. The CDR3 is made up of 15 amino acids. With 7 bases clipped from V and 5 bases from J, the junction kept 8 bases outside the gene matches. CDR1 and CDR2 (germline): MNHNY, SVGAGI (reference sequence).